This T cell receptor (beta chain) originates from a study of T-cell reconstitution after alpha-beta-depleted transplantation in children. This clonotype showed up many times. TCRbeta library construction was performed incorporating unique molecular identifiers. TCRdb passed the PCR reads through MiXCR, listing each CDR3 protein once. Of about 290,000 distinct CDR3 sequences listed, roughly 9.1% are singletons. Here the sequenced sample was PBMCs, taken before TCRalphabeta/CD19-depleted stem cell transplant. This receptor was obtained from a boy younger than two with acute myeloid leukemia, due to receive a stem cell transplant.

The CDR3 DNA reads as TGTGCCAGCAGTGCTGACATCCGGGGGAATTCACCCCTCCACTTT. This encodes CASSADIRGNSPLHF. The chain links TRBV25-1 to TRBJ1-6, with D tentatively TRBD1 (5 bases). Trimming cost V 4 bases and J 7 bases, with 14 bases left between them. The germline V gene encodes CDR1 MGHDK and CDR2 SYGVNS. The CDR3 totals 15 residues.